These T cell receptor beta chains were read from a single sample in a study of T cell responses to AZD1222 COVID-19 vaccine. Assay: immunoSEQ multiplex PCR; the TCRdb copy retains only in-frame clones and omits some. The table shows roughly 160,000 clones, with just over 90% occurring only once. The source was peripheral blood, collected on day 0 of MenACWY control vaccination. Receptors originate from an adult in good health. Each CDR3 is given with its conserved first and last residue. D genes are given only for firm matches. Expanded clones are given a class, and other clones once, few, many or no size at all.

d_call: .; j_call: TRBJ1-6; v_call: TRBV9; clone_size: .; cdr3_aa: CASSAQHNSPLHF; cdr3_nt: TGTGCCAGCAGCGCTCAGCATAATTCACCCCTCCACTTT
d_call: .; j_call: TRBJ1-5; v_call: TRBV5-8; clone_size: .; cdr3_aa: CASSLNFGARGADQPQHF; cdr3_nt: TGTGCCAGCAGCTTAAATTTTGGCGCCCGGGGAGCCGATCAGCCCCAGCATTTT
d_call: TRBD2; j_call: TRBJ2-1; v_call: TRBV10-3; clone_size: .; cdr3_aa: CAISGLPGLAGDGSYNEQFF; cdr3_nt: TGTGCCATCAGTGGGCTCCCGGGACTAGCGGGAGACGGCTCCTACAATGAGCAGTTCTTC
d_call: TRBD2; j_call: TRBJ2-3; v_call: TRBV6-6; clone_size: .; cdr3_aa: CASSKPSGRAADTQYF; cdr3_nt: TGTGCCAGCAGTAAGCCTAGCGGGAGGGCAGCAGATACGCAGTATTTT
d_call: .; j_call: TRBJ1-2; v_call: TRBV11-3; clone_size: .; cdr3_aa: CASSLIHNYGYTF; cdr3_nt: TGTGCCAGCAGCTTAATACATAACTATGGCTACACCTTC
d_call: .; j_call: TRBJ2-1; v_call: TRBV19; clone_size: .; cdr3_aa: CASSILTTSSYNEQFF; cdr3_nt: TGTGCCAGTAGTATACTAACGACAAGCTCCTACAATGAGCAGTTCTTC
d_call: .; j_call: TRBJ1-2; v_call: TRBV18; clone_size: .; cdr3_aa: CASSPQGFDYGYTF; cdr3_nt: TGTGCCAGCTCACCACAGGGGTTCGACTATGGCTACACCTTC
d_call: .; j_call: TRBJ1-6; v_call: TRBV30; clone_size: .; cdr3_aa: CAWSLEDSPLHF; cdr3_nt: TGTGCCTGGAGTTTAGAGGATTCACCCCTCCACTTT
d_call: TRBD2; j_call: TRBJ2-5; v_call: TRBV27; clone_size: .; cdr3_aa: CASSGTSGRAGWETQYF; cdr3_nt: TGTGCCAGCAGCGGGACTAGCGGGAGGGCCGGATGGGAGACCCAGTACTTC
d_call: .; j_call: TRBJ2-5; v_call: TRBV7-2; clone_size: once; cdr3_aa: CASSLGRAQETQYF; cdr3_nt: TGTGCCAGCAGCTTAGGGAGGGCCCAAGAGACCCAGTACTTC
d_call: TRBD1; j_call: TRBJ1-2; v_call: TRBV24-1; clone_size: .; cdr3_aa: CATSETGQGPGYTF; cdr3_nt: TGTGCCACCAGTGAAACGGGACAGGGACCTGGCTACACCTTC
d_call: .; j_call: TRBJ1-3; v_call: TRBV19; clone_size: .; cdr3_aa: CASSSQRGNTIYF; cdr3_nt: TGTGCCAGTAGTAGTCAGCGAGGAAACACCATATATTTT
d_call: TRBD1; j_call: TRBJ2-2; v_call: TRBV19; clone_size: once; cdr3_aa: CASSTRQGTGTGELFF; cdr3_nt: TGTGCCAGTAGTACGAGACAGGGGACTGGGACCGGGGAGCTGTTTTTT
d_call: .; j_call: TRBJ1-1; v_call: TRBV5-1; clone_size: .; cdr3_aa: CASSRGPEAFF; cdr3_nt: TGCGCCAGCAGCCGGGGGCCTGAAGCTTTCTTT
d_call: TRBD2; j_call: TRBJ2-3; v_call: TRBV4-2; clone_size: .; cdr3_aa: CASSQGLAGVGSTDTQYF; cdr3_nt: TGTGCCAGCAGCCAAGGGCTAGCGGGGGTCGGGAGCACAGATACGCAGTATTTT
d_call: .; j_call: TRBJ2-6; v_call: TRBV28; clone_size: .; cdr3_aa: CASRSGWTGANVLTF; cdr3_nt: TGTGCCAGCAGGTCAGGGTGGACTGGGGCCAACGTCCTGACTTTC
d_call: TRBD2; j_call: TRBJ2-7; v_call: TRBV7-3; clone_size: few; cdr3_aa: CASSEGPGLAGVGYEQYF; cdr3_nt: TGTGCCAGCAGTGAAGGTCCGGGACTAGCGGGAGTAGGCTACGAGCAGTACTTC
d_call: TRBD1; j_call: TRBJ1-2; v_call: TRBV5-1; clone_size: .; cdr3_aa: CASSSGQALNGYTF; cdr3_nt: TGCGCCAGCAGCTCTGGACAGGCTTTGAATGGCTACACCTTC
d_call: .; j_call: TRBJ1-6; v_call: TRBV14; clone_size: .; cdr3_aa: CASSQDGRYNSPLHF; cdr3_nt: TGTGCCAGCAGCCAAGATGGGCGGTACAATTCACCCCTCCACTTT
d_call: .; j_call: TRBJ2-1; v_call: TRBV2; clone_size: few; cdr3_aa: CASSAKGRLSYNEQFF; cdr3_nt: TGTGCCAGCAGTGCTAAAGGACGGTTGTCCTACAATGAGCAGTTCTTC
d_call: .; j_call: TRBJ2-3; v_call: TRBV28; clone_size: .; cdr3_aa: CASLSSYSTDTQYF; cdr3_nt: TGTGCCAGCCTCAGTTCTTATAGCACAGATACGCAGTATTTT
d_call: TRBD1; j_call: TRBJ1-6; v_call: TRBV30; clone_size: .; cdr3_aa: CAGDRGSYNSPLHF; cdr3_nt: TGTGCCGGGGACAGGGGCTCCTATAATTCACCCCTCCACTTT
d_call: TRBD1; j_call: TRBJ2-6; v_call: TRBV29-1; clone_size: .; cdr3_aa: CSVAGTGGYSGANVLTF; cdr3_nt: TGCAGCGTAGCCGGGACAGGGGGATACTCTGGGGCCAACGTCCTGACTTTC
d_call: TRBD1; j_call: TRBJ2-3; v_call: TRBV7-9; clone_size: .; cdr3_aa: CASSSHGQAKVGTDTQYF; cdr3_nt: TGTGCCAGCAGTTCCCACGGACAGGCCAAGGTGGGCACAGATACGCAGTATTTT
d_call: .; j_call: TRBJ1-1; v_call: TRBV9; clone_size: once; cdr3_aa: CASSVSGEANTEAFF; cdr3_nt: TGTGCCAGCAGCGTGAGCGGGGAGGCGAACACTGAAGCTTTCTTT
d_call: .; j_call: TRBJ1-1; v_call: TRBV7-3; clone_size: .; cdr3_aa: CASSLLGRANTEAFF; cdr3_nt: TGTGCCAGCAGCTTATTAGGGAGGGCTAACACTGAAGCTTTCTTT
d_call: TRBD2; j_call: TRBJ2-1; v_call: TRBV5-1; clone_size: .; cdr3_aa: CASRAGGWNEQFF; cdr3_nt: TGCGCCAGCAGGGCGGGAGGGTGGAATGAGCAGTTCTTC
d_call: .; j_call: TRBJ2-5; v_call: TRBV27; clone_size: .; cdr3_aa: CASSLLGETQYF; cdr3_nt: TGTGCCAGCAGTTTATTGGGAGAGACCCAGTACTTC
d_call: .; j_call: TRBJ2-7; v_call: TRBV6-5; clone_size: .; cdr3_aa: CASTRGKLWYF; cdr3_nt: TGTGCCAGCACCCGTGGGAAGCTTTGGTACTTC
d_call: .; j_call: TRBJ1-2; v_call: TRBV5-6; clone_size: .; cdr3_aa: CASSLSRVGGYTF; cdr3_nt: TGTGCCAGCAGCTTGAGTCGGGTTGGTGGCTACACCTTC
d_call: .; j_call: TRBJ1-5; v_call: TRBV19; clone_size: .; cdr3_aa: CASTPYSNQPQHF; cdr3_nt: TGTGCCAGTACCCCATATAGCAATCAGCCCCAGCATTTT
d_call: TRBD2; j_call: TRBJ2-1; v_call: TRBV7-2; clone_size: .; cdr3_aa: CASSPGGLAGRFF; cdr3_nt: TGTGCCAGCAGCCCCGGGGGACTAGCGGGACGGTTCTTC
d_call: .; j_call: TRBJ1-5; v_call: TRBV5-5; clone_size: once; cdr3_aa: CASSLSGRASNQPQHF; cdr3_nt: TGTGCCAGCAGCCTCTCTGGCAGGGCGAGCAATCAGCCCCAGCATTTT
d_call: TRBD1; j_call: TRBJ2-5; v_call: TRBV27; clone_size: .; cdr3_aa: CASSWDSRETQYF; cdr3_nt: TGTGCCAGCAGTTGGGACAGCAGAGAGACCCAGTACTTC
d_call: .; j_call: TRBJ2-1; v_call: TRBV19; clone_size: .; cdr3_aa: CASSSHPQGLDEQFF; cdr3_nt: TGTGCCAGTAGCTCCCACCCGCAGGGATTAGATGAGCAGTTCTTC
d_call: TRBD2; j_call: TRBJ2-7; v_call: TRBV7-2; clone_size: .; cdr3_aa: CASSLASGRALGEQYF; cdr3_nt: TGTGCCAGCAGCTTAGCGAGCGGGAGGGCCCTCGGCGAGCAGTACTTC
d_call: .; j_call: TRBJ1-2; v_call: TRBV7-8; clone_size: .; cdr3_aa: CASSLNSGNYGYTF; cdr3_nt: TGTGCCAGCAGCTTAAATTCGGGAAACTATGGCTACACCTTC
d_call: .; j_call: TRBJ1-2; v_call: TRBV28; clone_size: .; cdr3_aa: CASSLMTVPWDGYTF; cdr3_nt: TGTGCCAGCAGTTTGATGACAGTCCCCTGGGATGGCTACACCTTC
d_call: .; j_call: TRBJ2-1; v_call: TRBV5-1; clone_size: .; cdr3_aa: CASRVGDEQFF; cdr3_nt: TGCGCCAGCAGGGTGGGAGATGAGCAGTTCTTC
d_call: .; j_call: TRBJ1-1; v_call: TRBV6-5; clone_size: .; cdr3_aa: CAERGANTEAFF; cdr3_nt: TGTGCCGAAAGAGGCGCTAACACTGAAGCTTTCTTT
d_call: .; j_call: TRBJ2-7; v_call: TRBV7-8; clone_size: .; cdr3_aa: CASSLATYYEQYF; cdr3_nt: TGTGCCAGCAGCTTAGCCACCTACTACGAGCAGTACTTC
d_call: .; j_call: TRBJ1-1; v_call: TRBV19; clone_size: .; cdr3_aa: CASSQGYRVPNTEAFF; cdr3_nt: TGTGCCAGTAGTCAAGGTTACAGGGTTCCGAACACTGAAGCTTTCTTT
d_call: .; j_call: TRBJ1-3; v_call: TRBV7-2; clone_size: .; cdr3_aa: CASSLVGSLSGNTIYF; cdr3_nt: TGTGCCAGCAGCTTAGTTGGCAGCCTCTCTGGAAACACCATATATTTT
d_call: .; j_call: TRBJ1-6; v_call: TRBV18; clone_size: .; cdr3_aa: CASSPGESPLHF; cdr3_nt: TGTGCCAGCTCACCAGGGGAATCACCCCTCCACTTT
d_call: .; j_call: TRBJ1-6; v_call: TRBV27; clone_size: .; cdr3_aa: CASSPRRGYNSPLHF; cdr3_nt: TGTGCCAGCAGCCCGCGCAGGGGCTATAATTCACCCCTCCACTTT
d_call: .; j_call: TRBJ2-6; v_call: TRBV7-9; clone_size: .; cdr3_aa: CASSPDRQPAVLTF; cdr3_nt: TGTGCCAGCAGCCCCGACCGACAACCTGCCGTCCTGACTTTC
d_call: .; j_call: TRBJ2-7; v_call: TRBV20-1; clone_size: .; cdr3_aa: CSASEDPGSYEQYF; cdr3_nt: TGCAGTGCTAGTGAAGACCCAGGCTCCTACGAGCAGTACTTC
d_call: TRBD1; j_call: TRBJ1-6; v_call: TRBV3-1/TRBV3-2; clone_size: .; cdr3_aa: CASSQTGSYNSPLHF; cdr3_nt: TGTGCCAGCAGCCAGACAGGGAGTTACAATTCACCCCTCCACTTT
d_call: .; j_call: TRBJ2-3; v_call: TRBV2; clone_size: .; cdr3_aa: CASSEPDTQYF; cdr3_nt: TGTGCCAGCAGTGAGCCAGATACGCAGTATTTT
d_call: .; j_call: TRBJ2-2; v_call: TRBV7-9; clone_size: .; cdr3_aa: CASSPSMGPRGELFF; cdr3_nt: TGTGCCAGCAGCCCCTCTATGGGCCCCAGGGGGGAGCTGTTTTTT
d_call: .; j_call: TRBJ2-7; v_call: TRBV3-1/TRBV3-2; clone_size: .; cdr3_aa: CASSHPGGKNEQYF; cdr3_nt: TGTGCCAGCAGCCACCCGGGGGGCAAGAACGAGCAGTACTTC
d_call: TRBD2; j_call: TRBJ2-1; v_call: TRBV6-1; clone_size: .; cdr3_aa: CASSEEGGDEQFF; cdr3_nt: TGTGCCAGCAGTGAAGAGGGAGGGGATGAGCAGTTCTTC